This T cell receptor (beta chain) originates from a study of CD8+CD57+ T cells in acquired aplastic anemia. Across the study: Among healthy donors, CD4+ cells averaged roughly 11 million reads.

For CDR3 and TCR beta VDJ profiling, genomic DNA was the template used. MiXCR was run by TCRdb on the reads, yielding one entry per CDR3 protein. The sample lists some 82,000 distinct CDR3 sequences, less than 60% occurring once. This clonotype has more than one count but fewer than ten. Antigen unknown. The ends were cut back, 10 bases at V and 4 bases at J, with 16 bases in the middle. The CDR3 covers 13 residues. Germline CDR1 and CDR2: MNHEY and SMNVEV (reference sequence). The study, taken as a whole, reports: Between patients and controls, about 30 CD8+ CDR3 sequences were found in common.

The TCR originated in a human donor in good health, serving as a control. Material for sequencing was sorted CD4+, CD8+, or CD8+CD57+ T cells (not recorded which) from PBMCs. This chain uses TRBV27 with TRBJ1-1, with D perhaps TRBD1 (5 bases). The CDR3 DNA reads TGTGCCACCAGAAGGGGATCCTTCACTGAAGCTTTCTTT. This sequence encodes CATRRGSFTEAFF.